The 25 T cell receptor beta chains presented below share a single source sample, sequenced in a study of blood T cell repertoires in COVID-19. The protocol was immunoSEQ multiplex PCR, while the TCRdb copy is restricted to in-frame clones and leaves out a portion. This table holds about 410,000 clones, around 90% found once. Sequenced input: PBMCs or T cells enriched from blood (not recorded which). The receptors here all came from a young man who had recovered from COVID-19.

This chain joins TRBV15 and TRBJ1-2, with TRBD1 identical over 9 bases. The CDR3 runs to 17 residues. The trim removed 0 bases at V and 7 bases at J, leaving 12 bases unmatched. Germline lookup yields CDR1 LNHNV and CDR2 YYDKDF (reference sequence). CDR3 DNA sequence: TGTGCCACCAGCAGAGATCAAAAGGGGACAGGGTACGGTGGCTACACCTTC. Translation: CATSRDQKGTGYGGYTF.

This clone was detected only once. The rearrangement uses TRBV28 and TRBJ1-2; TRBD1 might be the D (5 bases). CDR3 size: 14 residues. Trimming took off 0 bases at V and 2 bases at J, with 7 bases between the two ends. CDR1 is MDHEN and CDR2 is SYDVKM in the germline V gene. As DNA, the CDR3 is TGTGCCAGCAGTTTATGGCAGGGCAACTATGGCTACACCTTC. Amino acids: CASSLWQGNYGYTF.

The chain carries TRBV2 and TRBJ1-1; tentatively, D is TRBD1 (6 bases). Trimming took 5 bases from V and 4 from J, leaving 20 bases between them. Germline lookup yields CDR1 SNHLY and CDR2 FYNNEI. The CDR3 spans 16 residues. The chain's CDR3 is CASSFAPGQKTTEAFF. CDR3 in DNA: TGTGCCAGCAGTTTCGCCCCGGGACAAAAGACCACTGAAGCTTTCTTT.

This clone was found a few times. The chain links TRBV30 to TRBJ1-2; D unresolved. The CDR3 loop spans 12 amino acids. Trimming pared 0 bases from V and 14 bases from J, leaving 16 bases between. Germline V gives CDR1 GTSNPN, CDR2 SVGIG (reference sequence). The CDR3 here is CAWSVPEPRTTF. The DNA for the CDR3 is TGTGCCTGGAGTGTACCCGAACCGCGAACTACCTTC.

V usage is TRBV6-1 and J usage is TRBJ1-2; D is undetermined. Germline V gene data show CDR1 as MNHNS and CDR2 as SASEGT. The CDR3 is 14 amino acids. Trimming took 3 bases from V and 1 from J, leaving 9 bases between them. CDR3 protein: CASSEFTNNYGYTF. In DNA form, the CDR3 reads TGTGCCAGCAGTGAGTTCACAAATAACTATGGCTACACCTTC.

This sequence joins TRBV4-2 and TRBJ1-2, with 7 bases fitting TRBD1. V lost 4 bases, J lost 7 bases, and 18 bases stayed unmatched. There are 17 residues in the CDR3. Looked up from germline, CDR1 is LGHNA and CDR2 is YNFKEQ. The CDR3 nucleotides are TGTGCCAGCAGCCCACTCATTACAGGGGCCGGAATGTCTGGCTACACCTTC. Its protein is CASSPLITGAGMSGYTF.

The chain is built from TRBV6-5 and TRBJ2-7; D possibly corresponds to TRBD1 (6 bases). CDR3 length: 14 amino acids. V gave up 7 bases and J gave up 4 bases, with 17 bases separating them. Germline CDR1 reads MNHEY; CDR2 reads SVGAGI. CDR3: CASIVAGAAYEQYF. CDR3 coding DNA: TGTGCCAGCATTGTTGCAGGGGCAGCTTACGAGCAGTACTTC.

The chain carries TRBV7-9 and TRBJ1-5, with TRBD1 identical over 11 bases. Unmatched junction bases numbered 2, after V lost 4 bases and J lost 3 bases. CDR1 and CDR2 from the germline V gene are SEHNR and FQNEAQ (reference sequence). The CDR3 is 15 residues long. CDR3 sequence: CASSSDRGPNQPQHF. Here the CDR3 DNA reads TGTGCCAGCAGCTCGGACAGGGGGCCCAATCAGCCCCAGCATTTT.

The V and J genes are TRBV6-5 and TRBJ2-1, with D possibly matching TRBD1 (6 bases). CDR3 length equals 12 residues. V dropped 3 bases and J dropped 11 bases, with 11 bases sitting between them. Germline lookup yields CDR1 MNHEY and CDR2 SVGAGI. The CDR3 DNA is TGTGCCAGCAGTTATCAGGGGAGTAAGCAGTTCTTC. This gives the protein CASSYQGSKQFF.

The V and J genes are TRBV27 and TRBJ2-1; D uncertain. The CDR3 length is 14 residues. Germline V gives CDR1 MNHEY, CDR2 SMNVEV (reference sequence). Between the trimmed V and J ends, which lost 2 bases and 0 bases, there was a span of 5 bases. The CDR3 sequence is CASSLAVSYNEQFF. DNA for the CDR3: TGTGCCAGCAGTTTAGCGGTCTCCTACAATGAGCAGTTCTTC.

The V gene is TRBV5-1, the J gene TRBJ2-2; weak D call: TRBD1 (6 bases). Germline assignment: CDR1 SGHRS and CDR2 YFSETQ. V gave up 4 bases and J gave up 1 base, with 8 bases separating them. The CDR3 has 14 residues. CDR3 sequence (DNA): TGCGCCAGCAGCCTGACAGGGAACACCGGGGAGCTGTTTTTT. Translating it yields CASSLTGNTGELFF. Using reference TRBV5-1 and TRBJ2-2 for the parts outside the CDR3, the full variable domain is KAGVTQTPRYLIKTRGQQVTLSCSPISGHRSVSWYQQTPGQGLQFLFEYFSETQRNKGNFPGRFSGRQFSNSRSEMNVSTLELGDSALYLCASSLTGNTGELFFGEGSRLTVL.

DNA of the CDR3: TGCGCCAGCAGCCAAAGGACTAGCGGGAGGGGGGATGAGCAGTTCTTC. Its protein is CASSQRTSGRGDEQFF. The V and J genes are TRBV5-1 and TRBJ2-1, with TRBD2 matching over 15 bases. Germline V gives CDR1 SGHRS, CDR2 YFSETQ. The CDR3 loop spans 16 amino acids. With V trimmed by 4 bases and J by 8 bases, 7 bases remained unmatched. Complete variable domain (other parts from reference TRBV5-1 and TRBJ2-1): KAGVTQTPRYLIKTRGQQVTLSCSPISGHRSVSWYQQTPGQGLQFLFEYFSETQRNKGNFPGRFSGRQFSNSRSEMNVSTLELGDSALYLCASSQRTSGRGDEQFFGPGTRLTVL.

The chain links TRBV27 to TRBJ1-6; tentatively, D is TRBD1 (6 bases). V lost 3 bases and J 6 bases, leaving 12 bases between the germline ends. The germline CDR1 and CDR2 sequences are MNHEY and SMNVEV (reference sequence). The CDR3 spans 15 residues. The CDR3 reads CASSFVAGANSPLHF. CDR3 DNA sequence: TGTGCCAGCAGTTTCGTGGCAGGGGCTAATTCACCCCTCCACTTT.

The chain couples TRBV28 to TRBJ1-2, with D perhaps matching TRBD1 (6 bases). The CDR3 has 16 residues. Germline-derived CDR1 and CDR2 are MDHEN and SYDVKM. V gave up 0 bases and J gave up 6 bases, with 17 bases separating them. This CDR3 is CASSLWGSWAGDGYTF. DNA for the CDR3: TGTGCCAGCAGTTTATGGGGTAGTTGGGCAGGGGATGGCTACACCTTC.

The V and J genes are TRBV28 and TRBJ2-7, with a tentative D call TRBD2 (6 bases). Germline assignment: CDR1 MDHEN and CDR2 SYDVKM. The CDR3 covers 16 residues. V was pared by 4 bases and J by 4 bases, with 20 bases between. The CDR3 nucleotides are TGTGCCAGCAGTTCCCAGGGCGGTGGTGGAGGGTACGAGCAGTACTTC. Amino acids: CASSSQGGGGGYEQYF.

CDR3 bases: TGTGCCAGTAGTACCACAGGGTTGGGCGAGCAGTACTTC. Translation: CASSTTGLGEQYF. The genes are TRBV19 and TRBJ2-7; D is perhaps TRBD1 (6 bases). V was shortened by 4 bases and J by 6 bases, with 13 bases between the two germline ends. Germline CDR1 is LNHDA and CDR2 is SQIVND (reference sequence). The CDR3 is made up of 13 amino acids.

The chain recombines TRBV12-5 with TRBJ1-2; D not resolved. Trimming removed 6 bases at V and 1 base at J, with 9 bases between. The CDR3 spans 13 residues. Germline CDR1 reads LGHNT; CDR2 reads FRNRAP. The CDR3 nucleotides are TGTGCTAGTGGACGAGGCAGTAACTATGGCTACACCTTC. Translating gives CASGRGSNYGYTF.

The V and J genes are TRBV6-2 or TRBV6-3 and TRBJ2-6, with 8 bases identical to TRBD1. CDR1 and CDR2 (germline): MNHEY, SVGEGT. CDR3 length equals 18 residues. J was trimmed by 0 bases and V by 6 bases; bases with no gene match: 10. The CDR3 region is CASSRGQGVSSGANVLTF. CDR3 nucleotides: TGTGCCAGCAGCCGCGGACAGGGTGTCAGCTCTGGGGCCAACGTCCTGACTTTC.

The gene calls are TRBV2 and TRBJ1-4; D remains unclear. This CDR3 is 16 amino acids long. Trimming removed 11 bases from V and 0 bases from J, with 19 bases in between. Germline CDR1 and CDR2: SNHLY and FYNNEI. CDR3 residues: CACWPGTPATNEKLFF. Here the CDR3 DNA reads TGTGCCTGTTGGCCAGGAACGCCGGCAACTAATGAAAAACTGTTTTTT. Full variable domain (outside the CDR3, taken from reference TRBV2 and TRBJ1-4): EPEVTQTPSHQVTQMGQEVILRCVPISNHLYFYWYRQILGQKVEFLVSFYNNEISEKSEIFDDQFSVERPDGSNFTLKIRSTKLEDSAMYFCACWPGTPATNEKLFFGSGTQLSVL.

The rearrangement uses TRBV6-5 and TRBJ1-5, with no clear D. Germline V CDR1 and CDR2: MNHEY, SVGAGI. The CDR3 covers 12 residues. Trimming removed 6 bases at V and 7 bases at J, with 10 bases between. Here the CDR3 reads CASSHFPQPQHF. The CDR3 nucleotides are TGTGCCAGCAGCCACTTCCCCCAGCCCCAGCATTTT.

The CDR3 loop is CASSPVGATNEKLFF. In nucleotides, the CDR3 is TGTGCCAGTAGTCCCGTCGGGGCAACTAATGAAAAACTGTTTTTT. The V call is TRBV19, the J call TRBJ1-4; D gene unclear. The CDR3 loop spans 15 amino acids. Germline-derived CDR1 and CDR2 are LNHDA and SQIVND (reference sequence). Trimming took off 5 bases at V and 0 bases at J, with 10 bases between the two ends.

The rearrangement links TRBV11-2 to TRBJ2-1, with 7 bases lining up with TRBD2. Trimming removed 2 bases from V and 7 bases from J; junction bases left unmatched: 2. The CDR3 spans 13 residues. Germline CDR1 SGHAT, CDR2 FQNNGV. The CDR3 sequence is CASSLPGGNEQFF. DNA of the CDR3: TGTGCCAGCAGCTTACCCGGGGGGAATGAGCAGTTCTTC.

In its sample, this clone was seen a few times. V usage is TRBV5-6 and J usage is TRBJ1-1; D perhaps matches TRBD1 (6 bases). Germline CDR1 SGHDT, CDR2 YYEEEE. Trimming took 4 bases from V and 4 from J, leaving 14 bases between them. This CDR3 spans 14 amino acids. CDR3 sequence (DNA): TGTGCCAGCAGCGTACAGGGTTTGGGCACTGAAGCTTTCTTT. This translates into CASSVQGLGTEAFF.

This chain uses TRBV11-3 with TRBJ1-6, with a possible D match to TRBD1 (6 bases). CDR1 is SGHNT and CDR2 is YENEEA in the germline V gene. This CDR3 comprises 14 residues. Trimming shortened V by 1 base and J by 7 bases, and 8 bases separated the two germline ends. The CDR3 bases are TGTGCCAGCAGCTTAGGCCAGGGGAATTCACCCCTCCACTTT. It yields the protein CASSLGQGNSPLHF.

This clone was seen just once. The genes are TRBV11-2 and TRBJ1-1; TRBD1 aligns across 9 bases. This CDR3 has 16 amino acids. The J segment lost 2 bases and the V segment lost 5 bases, leaving 9 bases of the junction unmatched. Germline values: CDR1 SGHAT, CDR2 FQNNGV. The CDR3 here is CASSLRTGAINTEAFF. In DNA, the CDR3 is TGTGCCAGCAGCCTCCGGACAGGGGCAATCAACACTGAAGCTTTCTTT.